A single sample gave rise to the 11 T cell receptor beta chains below, sequenced in a study of blood T cell repertoires in COVID-19. Generated by immunoSEQ multiplex PCR, the TCRdb table keeps only in-frame clones and is missing some. The sample records 300,000 to 500,000 clones, 85% to 90% being singletons. Sequenced input: PBMCs or T cells enriched from blood (not recorded which). The receptor source for this set is a woman in her 30s with acute COVID-19.

This rearrangement joins TRBV5-1 to TRBJ2-3; 12 nucleotides line up with TRBD2. The junction had 8 bases not matched to a gene; V was cut back by 4 bases and J by 11 bases. The CDR3 totals 14 residues. Germline V CDR1 and CDR2: SGHRS, YFSETQ. The CDR3 here is CASSPTTSGGMQYF. CDR3 nucleotide sequence: TGCGCCAGCAGCCCGACGACTAGCGGGGGTATGCAGTATTTT. The full variable domain, in which reference TRBV5-1 and TRBJ2-3 provide the parts outside the CDR3, is KAGVTQTPRYLIKTRGQQVTLSCSPISGHRSVSWYQQTPGQGLQFLFEYFSETQRNKGNFPGRFSGRQFSNSRSEMNVSTLELGDSALYLCASSPTTSGGMQYFGPGTRLTVL.

The chain uses TRBV20-1 and TRBJ2-5, with TRBD1 matching over 9 bases. V dropped 3 bases and J dropped 4; count of bases not matched to a gene: 9. This CDR3 is 15 amino acids long. Germline V gene lookup returns CDR1 DFQATT and CDR2 SNEGSKA (reference sequence). The CDR3 nucleotides are TGCAGTGCTAGTGGGACAGGGCAGTCCCGAGAGACCCAGTACTTC. Protein product: CSASGTGQSRETQYF.

The chain joins TRBV6-5 to TRBJ1-1, with D unresolved. Germline CDR1 MNHEY, CDR2 SVGAGI. The CDR3 totals 13 residues. Trimming pared 6 bases from V and 0 bases from J, leaving 8 bases between. CDR3 DNA: TGTGCCAGCAGCTACCGTTTGAACACTGAAGCTTTCTTT. The encoded protein is CASSYRLNTEAFF.

The V and J genes are TRBV29-1 and TRBJ2-1; tentative D call: TRBD1 (6 bases). Trimming left V 6 bases short and J 4 bases short, with 10 bases between. The CDR3 runs to 12 residues. Germline V gives CDR1 SQVTM, CDR2 ANQGSEA. For the CDR3, the DNA is TGCAGCGTGGAGGACAGATACAATGAGCAGTTCTTC. Protein: CSVEDRYNEQFF.

The chain recombines TRBV6-2 or TRBV6-3 with TRBJ1-2, with 8 positions matching TRBD1. Per germline, CDR1 MNHEY and CDR2 SVGEGT. The junction had 10 bases not matched to a gene; V was cut back by 4 bases and J by 3 bases. CDR3 size: 16 residues. The CDR3 bases are TGTGCCAGCAGTTCACCGACAGGGGCAGGTTACTATGGCTACACCTTC. Protein: CASSSPTGAGYYGYTF.

This clone showed up just once. V and J are TRBV3-1 (or the pseudogene TRBV3-2) and TRBJ2-1, with 7 bases matching TRBD1. CDR1 LGHDT and CDR2 YNNKEL come from the germline V gene (reference sequence). The V gene end was trimmed by 4 bases and the J gene end by 4 bases; junction bases not matched to a gene: 1. The CDR3 is 13 amino acids. The DNA for the CDR3 is TGTGCCAGCAGCCCGGGACAGTACAATGAGCAGTTCTTC. Its translation: CASSPGQYNEQFF.

The chain has TRBV4-1 and TRBJ1-6, with D possibly TRBD1 on 5 matching bases. The germline V gene has CDR1 MGHRA and CDR2 YSYEKL. V shed 4 bases and J shed 9 bases, with 19 bases lying between them. The CDR3 has 16 residues. The CDR3 nucleotides are TGCGCCAGCAGCCGCCTGTCGGGGGTCGGTGGTTCACCCCTCCACTTT. Its translation is CASSRLSGVGGSPLHF.

The V call is TRBV6-5, the J call TRBJ1-5, with 8 bases fitting TRBD1. The germline CDR1 and CDR2 sequences are MNHEY and SVGAGI. J lost 6 bases, V lost 5 bases, and 3 bases had no gene match. This CDR3 is 13 amino acids long. The CDR3 DNA sequence: TGTGCCAGCAGTACACAGGGGGGTCAGCCCCAGCATTTT. It translates to CASSTQGGQPQHF.

The genes are TRBV18 and TRBJ1-2; D is perhaps TRBD1 (6 bases). Germline CDR1 reads KGHSH; CDR2 reads LQKENI. The length of the CDR3 is 18 residues. V was clipped by 4 bases and J by 1 base, with 22 bases between them. In DNA, the CDR3 is TGTGCCAGCTCACTAAGGAAAGAAGGACAGTCTTTTAACTATGGCTACACCTTC. It is translated as CASSLRKEGQSFNYGYTF.

The gene calls are TRBV7-3 and TRBJ1-1; a weak D match, TRBD1 (5 bases). From germline, CDR1 is SGHTA and CDR2 FQGTGA. The V end was cut by 0 bases, the J end by 1 base, with 12 bases between. The CDR3 loop spans 16 amino acids. The CDR3 DNA reads TGTGCCAGCAGCTTAACGGGGGGTCCGGCGAACACTGAAGCTTTCTTT. Encoded protein: CASSLTGGPANTEAFF. Using reference TRBV7-3 and TRBJ1-1 for the parts outside the CDR3, the full variable domain is GAGVSQTPSNKVTEKGKYVELRCDPISGHTALYWYRQSLGQGPEFLIYFQGTGAADDSGLPNDRFFAVRPEGSVSTLKIQRTERGDSAVYLCASSLTGGPANTEAFFGQGTRLTVV.

The chain couples TRBV7-2 to TRBJ2-1; 10 positions agree with TRBD2. V lost 1 base and J lost 10; bases outside the gene matches: 13. Germline V lookup: CDR1 SGHTA, CDR2 FQGNSA. The CDR3 covers 17 residues. The CDR3 loop reads CASSLGGWVAGGLEQFF. The CDR3 region has the DNA TGTGCCAGCAGCTTAGGAGGTTGGGTAGCGGGGGGCCTAGAGCAGTTCTTC.